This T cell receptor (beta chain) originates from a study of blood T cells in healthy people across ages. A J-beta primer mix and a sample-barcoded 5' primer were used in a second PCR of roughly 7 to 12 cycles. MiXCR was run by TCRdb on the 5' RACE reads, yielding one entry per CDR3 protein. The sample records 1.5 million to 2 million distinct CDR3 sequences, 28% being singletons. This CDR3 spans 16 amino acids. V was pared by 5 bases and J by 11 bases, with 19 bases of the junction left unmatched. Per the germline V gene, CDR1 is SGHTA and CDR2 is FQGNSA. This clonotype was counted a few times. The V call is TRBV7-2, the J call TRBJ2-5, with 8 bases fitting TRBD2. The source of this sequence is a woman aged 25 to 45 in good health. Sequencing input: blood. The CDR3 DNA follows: TGTGCCAGCAGCCCATCACCGGGACTAGGTAGTATTGGGCAGTACTTC. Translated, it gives CASSPSPGLGSIGQYF.